Below are 19 T cell receptor beta chains sequenced from a single sample in a study of cytomegalovirus exposure and HLA in healthy donors. PCR used 60 Vbeta primers and 13 Jbeta primers. Here immunoSEQ multiplex PCR was the method, and the copy in TCRdb shows in-frame clones only, minus some. The data hold fewer than 250,000 clones, with roughly 80% observed a single time. Material: PBMCs. The receptor source for this set is a man aged 25-45 years in good health and CMV-seronegative.

This clone was counted only a few times. The chain joins TRBV7-3 to TRBJ2-4, with D uncertain. From germline, CDR1 is SGHTA and CDR2 FQGTGA. V was shortened by 2 bases and J by 8 bases, with 10 bases between the two germline ends. The CDR3 length is 13 residues. CDR3 sequence: CASSLGPMDIQYF. In nucleotides, the CDR3 is TGTGCCAGCAGCTTAGGCCCCATGGACATTCAGTACTTC.

This clone was seen a few times. The chain joins TRBV4-2 to TRBJ2-2; D remains unclear. V was trimmed by 0 bases and J by 4 bases, leaving 9 bases between them. Germline-derived CDR1 and CDR2 are LGHNA and YNFKEQ. The CDR3 covers 15 residues. CDR3 nucleotides: TGTGCCAGCAGCCAAGAGCAGATCACCACCGGGGAGCTGTTTTTT. Encoded protein: CASSQEQITTGELFF.

This rearrangement joins TRBV5-1 to TRBJ2-3, with 8 positions matching TRBD2. The J segment lost 4 bases and the V segment lost 3 bases, leaving 7 bases of the junction unmatched. This CDR3 is 15 amino acids long. The germline V gene has CDR1 SGHRS and CDR2 YFSETQ. CDR3 DNA: TGCGCCAGCAGCTATCGGGGGGGCGAGGCAGATACGCAGTATTTT. It yields the protein CASSYRGGEADTQYF. The variable domain in full, with the rest retrieved from reference TRBV5-1 and TRBJ2-3, is KAGVTQTPRYLIKTRGQQVTLSCSPISGHRSVSWYQQTPGQGLQFLFEYFSETQRNKGNFPGRFSGRQFSNSRSEMNVSTLELGDSALYLCASSYRGGEADTQYFGPGTRLTVL.

This chain uses TRBV9 with TRBJ2-1, with 7 bases aligning to TRBD2. The CDR3 has 15 amino acids. The V gene end was trimmed by 2 bases and the J gene end by 9 bases; junction bases not matched to a gene: 11. The germline CDR1 and CDR2 sequences are SGDLS and YYNGEE. CDR3: CASSVRDYQFSEQFF. The CDR3 region has the DNA TGTGCCAGCAGCGTCCGGGACTACCAGTTCAGTGAGCAGTTCTTC.

This chain uses TRBV18 with TRBJ1-1; TRBD1 aligns across 8 bases. The V gene end was trimmed by 0 bases and the J gene end by 3 bases; junction bases not matched to a gene: 6. The CDR3 runs 16 residues. CDR1 is KGHSH, CDR2 LQKENI, per germline. CDR3 loop: CASSPPQGASYTEAFF. For the CDR3, the DNA is TGTGCCAGCTCACCACCCCAGGGGGCCTCCTACACTGAAGCTTTCTTT.

The chain's CDR3 is CASSPLALAGAQNTGELFF. The CDR3 DNA reads as TGTGCCAGCTCACCCCTGGCCCTAGCGGGGGCTCAGAACACCGGGGAGCTGTTTTTT. V is TRBV18 and J is TRBJ2-2; 10 bases agree with TRBD2. V lost 3 bases, J lost 1 base, and 11 bases stayed unmatched. This CDR3 region has 19 residues. The germline CDR1 and CDR2 sequences are KGHSH and LQKENI.

The chain is built from TRBV7-2 and TRBJ1-2, with D possibly being TRBD1 (5 bases). Germline V gene sequence: CDR1 SGHTA, CDR2 FQGNSA. Trimming shortened V by 6 bases and J by 6 bases, and 17 bases separated the two germline ends. The CDR3 is made up of 14 amino acids. Written as DNA, the CDR3 is TGTGCCAGCAGGGGGGGAGCATTTAGGGATGGCTACACCTTC. Its translation: CASRGGAFRDGYTF.

The rearrangement joins TRBV7-8 to TRBJ2-2; TRBD1 aligns across 9 bases. Trimming removed 5 bases from V and 4 bases from J; junction bases left unmatched: 14. The CDR3 sequence is 18 residues long. CDR1 SGHVS and CDR2 FQNEAQ come from the germline V gene. The CDR3 region has the DNA TGTGCCAGCAGCCCCCCTTTGATCGGGGACAGGGCCACCGGGGAGCTGTTTTTT. Encoded protein: CASSPPLIGDRATGELFF. Full variable domain (missing parts from reference TRBV7-8 and TRBJ2-2): GAGVSQSPRYKVAKRGQDVALRCDPISGHVSLFWYQQALGQGPEFLTYFQNEAQLDKSGLPSDRFFAERPEGSVSTLKIQRTQQEDSAVYLCASSPPLIGDRATGELFFGEGSRLTVL.

J is TRBJ1-2 and V is TRBV18, with TRBD1 as a possible D gene (6 bases). Germline-derived CDR1 and CDR2 are KGHSH and LQKENI. V was cut by 2 bases and J by 0 bases, with 10 bases left in between. CDR3 size: 15 residues. The CDR3 DNA follows: TGTGCCAGCTCACCAGACAGGATACCTAACTATGGCTACACCTTC. It encodes CASSPDRIPNYGYTF.

This clone occurred once. The gene calls are TRBV2 and TRBJ1-2, with D possibly being TRBD1 (6 bases). Germline CDR1 is SNHLY and CDR2 is FYNNEI. CDR3 length: 17 amino acids. Trimming removed 6 bases at V and 4 bases at J, with 24 bases between. The CDR3 is CASRRSTGSQDGYGYTF. The DNA for the CDR3 is TGTGCCAGCAGACGCTCGACAGGTTCCCAGGATGGCTATGGCTACACCTTC.

The chain is built from TRBV2 and TRBJ1-1; TRBD1 is a possible D gene (5 bases). Trimming shortened V by 5 bases and J by 1 base, and 11 bases separated the two germline ends. This CDR3 is built from 14 residues. Germline CDR1 SNHLY, CDR2 FYNNEI. Here the CDR3 reads CASSRRQQNTEAFF. As DNA, the CDR3 is TGTGCCAGCAGTCGGCGACAGCAGAACACTGAAGCTTTCTTT.

The genes are TRBV27 and TRBJ2-7, with TRBD2 as a possible D gene (6 bases). Germline V gene data show CDR1 as MNHEY and CDR2 as SMNVEV (reference sequence). The CDR3 runs to 14 residues. Trimming shortened V by 6 bases and J by 4 bases, and 16 bases separated the two germline ends. The CDR3 coding sequence is TGTGCCAGCAGGGCCCCGGATGGGGGGTACGAGCAGTACTTC. Its protein product is CASRAPDGGYEQYF.

The chain combines TRBV7-9 with TRBJ1-3; D might be TRBD1 (5 bases). Germline assignment: CDR1 SEHNR and CDR2 FQNEAQ (reference sequence). The germline V and J ends were trimmed by 5 bases and 2 bases, with 13 bases remaining between them. The CDR3 has 15 amino acids. The CDR3 here is CASSREGVAGNTIYF. CDR3 sequence (DNA): TGTGCCAGCAGCCGAGAAGGGGTAGCTGGAAACACCATATATTTT.

This chain connects TRBV11-3 to TRBJ1-4; a possible D gene is TRBD1 (5 bases). Germline loops: CDR1 SGHNT, CDR2 YENEEA. V was clipped by 5 bases and J by 7 bases, with 11 bases between them. The CDR3 is 13 amino acids. The CDR3 region is CASSHRGGEKLFF. Written as DNA, the CDR3 is TGTGCCAGCAGCCATAGGGGCGGTGAAAAACTGTTTTTT.

This chain joins TRBV5-4 and TRBJ1-1; D might be TRBD1 (6 bases). Germline CDR1 SGHNT, CDR2 YYREEE (reference sequence). V was pared by 4 bases and J by 7 bases, with 14 bases between. The CDR3 is 13 residues long. This CDR3 reads CASSLGQRVEAFF. The DNA for the CDR3 is TGTGCCAGCAGCCTCGGACAGAGAGTTGAAGCTTTCTTT.

The chain carries TRBV5-1 and TRBJ2-1, with D perhaps TRBD2 (7 bases). Trimming left V 3 bases short and J 5 bases short, with 15 bases between. This CDR3 contains 15 residues. CDR1 SGHRS and CDR2 YFSETQ come from the germline V gene. In nucleotides, the CDR3 is TGCGCCAGCAGCTCCGGGGGGCCCTTTAACAATGAGCAGTTCTTC. Residues: CASSSGGPFNNEQFF.

V and J are TRBV9 and TRBJ1-3; D remains unclear. Trimming left V 0 bases short and J 0 bases short, with 10 bases between. This CDR3 has 16 residues. In germline, CDR1 is SGDLS, CDR2 YYNGEE. The chain's CDR3 is CASSVGHAGSGNTIYF. The DNA of the CDR3 is TGTGCCAGCAGCGTAGGTCACGCCGGCTCTGGAAACACCATATATTTT.

The V and J genes are TRBV5-6 and TRBJ2-3; 12 bases agree with TRBD2. The CDR3 totals 16 residues. CDR1 is SGHDT and CDR2 is YYEEEE in the germline V gene. V shed 4 bases and J 2 bases; nucleotides not matched to a gene: 5. The CDR3 nucleotides are TGTGCCAGCAGCACCGGACTAGCGGGGAACACAGATACGCAGTATTTT. It specifies CASSTGLAGNTDTQYF. The whole variable domain, remainder taken from reference TRBV5-6 and TRBJ2-3, is DAGVTQSPTHLIKTRGQQVTLRCSPKSGHDTVSWYQQALGQGPQFIFQYYEEEERQRGNFPDRFSGHQFPNYSSELNVNALLLGDSALYLCASSTGLAGNTDTQYFGPGTRLTVL.

This clone has only a few counts. The CDR3 loop is CASSLRSQLSGNTIYF. CDR3 bases: TGTGCCAGCAGTCTACGCTCGCAACTCTCTGGAAACACCATATATTTT. This chain connects TRBV7-9 to TRBJ1-3; D call uncertain. V was clipped by 6 bases and J by 0 bases, with 15 bases between them. The CDR3 is made up of 16 amino acids. Germline V gene sequence: CDR1 SEHNR, CDR2 FQNEAQ (reference sequence).